This T cell receptor beta chain was sequenced for a study of blood T cells in healthy people across ages. A second roughly 7 to 12 cycle PCR used barcoded and J-beta primers. In TCRdb, the 5' RACE reads were re-called with MiXCR into one record per CDR3 protein. This sample has roughly 410,000 distinct CDR3 sequences; 52% occur once, and the top ten carry approximately 51%. In this sample, this clonotype turned up many times. The CDR3 is 12 amino acids. Germline-derived CDR1 and CDR2 are SGHAT and FQDESV (reference sequence). V lost 5 bases and J lost 4, with 8 bases in between. This clonotype was sampled from a man aged 60 to 75 in good health. What was sequenced was blood. The chain has TRBV11-1 and TRBJ1-1; no definite D call. The chain's CDR3 is CASSPPVTEAFF. CDR3 sequence (DNA): TGTGCCAGCAGCCCCCCGGTCACTGAAGCTTTCTTT. Full variable domain (rest looked up from reference TRBV11-1 and TRBJ1-1): EAEVAQSPRYKITEKSQAVAFWCDPISGHATLYWYRQILGQGPELLVQFQDESVVDDSQLPKDRFSAERLKGVDSTLKIQPAELGDSAMYLCASSPPVTEAFFGQGTRLTVV.